The clone carrying this T cell receptor (beta chain) came up a few times. Antigen unknown. The sample originates from a study of T cells after yellow fever vaccination. In the study overall: SMART-Seq v4 Ultra Low Input prepared libraries from low-cell fractions. Findings of the study overall: Some clonotypes, a small share, were shared between CD4 and CD8 compartments.

The V and J ends lost 4 bases and 2 bases respectively, with 6 bases between them. Germline V gene data show CDR1 as LNHNV and CDR2 as YYDKDF (reference sequence). This CDR3 has 12 amino acids. TCRdb re-called the 5' RACE reads with MiXCR, one entry per CDR3 protein. The sample gives 450,000 to 650,000 distinct CDR3 sequences, about a fifth of which show up once; about 16% is in the top ten. The chain carries TRBV15 and TRBJ2-7; a possible D gene is TRBD1 (5 bases). The sequenced sample was PBMCs, obtained roughly 23 days after the first yellow fever vaccination. This clonotype was obtained from a young man who received the YFV17D yellow fever vaccine. As DNA, the CDR3 is TGTGCCACCAGCAAGGGGACCTACGAGCAGTACTTC. Its protein product is CATSKGTYEQYF.